The rows below give T cell receptor beta chains drawn from one sample of a study of T cell repertoires in cytomegalovirus infection. TCRdb redid the calling of the reads with MiXCR, one entry per CDR3 protein. The repertoire holds approximately 990,000 distinct CDR3 sequences, with around 30% as singletons. Their cognate antigens are unknown. Sequenced material: cultured CD8+ T cells from PBMCs, taken from culture after CMV antigen stimulation. The source is a human donor in good health (CMV status not recorded). Some clones in this sample may be carry-over from other donors' samples. The CDR3 runs from the conserved cysteine through the conserved F or W. D genes are given only for firm matches. Expanded clones get a size class; other rows say once, few or many, or leave the size out.

D,size,J,V,CDR3,DNA
TRBD1,.,TRBJ1-2,TRBV7-2,CANSLTRTGIYGYTF,TGTGCCAACAGCTTAACCAGGACAGGGATCTATGGCTACACCTTC
.,.,TRBJ1-6,TRBV11-2,CASSLGGRYRFSPLHF,TGTGCCAGCAGCTTAGGGGGGAGGTACAGGTTTTCACCCCTCCACTTT
.,few,TRBJ1-2,TRBV6-1,CATEFSQYGYTF,TGTGCCACCGAATTCTCACAATATGGCTACACCTTC
TRBD1,.,TRBJ2-7,TRBV7-9,CASSIPGQGKVYEQYF,TGTGCCAGCAGCATTCCGGGACAGGGTAAAGTCTACGAGCAGTACTTC
.,.,TRBJ1-5,TRBV19,CASSINEAQPQHF,TGTGCCAGTAGTATTAACGAGGCTCAGCCCCAGCATTTT
TRBD1,few,TRBJ1-2,TRBV27,CASSLRPPRDRERKIYGYTF,TGTGCCAGCAGCCTAAGGCCCCCCCGGGACAGGGAACGGAAAATCTATGGCTACACCTTC
.,.,TRBJ2-3,TRBV10-3,CAISKSATDTQYF,TGTGCCATCAGTAAGAGCGCCACAGATACGCAGTATTTT
TRBD1,.,TRBJ2-3,TRBV10-3,CAITPDRGLSGDMKTDTQYF,TGTGCCATCACCCCCGACAGGGGGCTTAGCGGGGATATGAAGACAGATACGCAGTATTTT
.,.,TRBJ2-5,TRBV27,CASQTGRKETQYF,TGTGCCAGCCAGACAGGCCGGAAAGAGACCCAGTACTTC
.,few,TRBJ2-1,TRBV28,CASSLKVHSYNEQFF,TGTGCCAGCAGTTTAAAGGTCCACTCCTACAATGAGCAGTTCTTC
.,.,TRBJ2-7,TRBV7-6,CASSFGDRGEEQYF,TGTGCCAGCAGCTTTGGGGACCGAGGAGAGGAGCAGTACTTC
.,many,TRBJ1-2,TRBV12-3/TRBV12-4,CASSLGGSNYGYTF,TGTGCCAGCAGCCTGGGGGGCAGTAACTATGGCTACACCTTC
TRBD1,few,TRBJ1-1,TRBV19,CASTPGQGWAFF,TGTGCCAGTACACCGGGACAGGGATGGGCTTTCTTT
.,many,TRBJ2-5,TRBV11-2,CASSPSTGKTQYF,TGTGCCAGCAGCCCTTCTACCGGGAAGACCCAGTACTTC
TRBD1,.,TRBJ1-1,TRBV5-1,CASSGDRDWLNTEAFF,TGCGCCAGCAGCGGGGACAGGGACTGGCTAAACACTGAAGCTTTCTTT
TRBD1,.,TRBJ1-2,TRBV4-1,CASSQVILVTGQANYGYTF,TGCGCCAGCAGCCAAGTAATATTAGTGACGGGACAGGCCAACTATGGCTACACCTTC
TRBD2,.,TRBJ2-1,TRBV4-1,CASSLPGTTLGEQFF,TGCGCCAGCAGCCTGCCTGGGACTACCCTCGGTGAGCAGTTCTTC
.,.,TRBJ1-1,TRBV6-1,CASSESPEYGRPNTEAFF,TGTGCCAGCAGTGAATCTCCCGAATATGGCAGGCCGAACACTGAAGCTTTCTTT
.,few,TRBJ2-6,TRBV6-1,CASSEAFGGGANVLTF,TGTGCCAGCAGTGAAGCGTTTGGCGGTGGGGCCAACGTCCTGACTTTC
.,few,TRBJ2-2,TRBV5-6,CASSLGRYDTGELFF,TGTGCCAGCAGCTTGGGCAGATATGACACCGGGGAGCTGTTTTTT
TRBD2,few,TRBJ2-1,TRBV12-3/TRBV12-4,CASSFILAGEKNSSYNEQFF,TGTGCCAGCAGTTTCATTCTAGCGGGGGAAAAGAACAGCTCCTACAATGAGCAGTTCTTC
.,few,TRBJ1-5,TRBV6-2/TRBV6-3,CASSYTYSNQPQHF,TGTGCCAGCAGTTACACATATAGCAATCAGCCCCAGCATTTT
.,few,TRBJ1-2,TRBV7-9,CASTISGQGVSYGYTF,TGTGCCAGCACCATATCCGGGCAGGGTGTCAGCTATGGCTACACCTTC
.,many,TRBJ2-2,TRBV19,CASSMTGELFF,TGTGCCAGTAGTATGACCGGGGAGCTGTTTTTT
TRBD2,.,TRBJ2-1,TRBV28,CASTFPGDYRGNEQFF,TGTGCCAGCACCTTTCCGGGGGACTACCGAGGTAATGAGCAGTTCTTC
TRBD1,many,TRBJ1-2,TRBV7-2,CASRPLQGRDYGYTF,TGTGCCAGCAGACCATTACAGGGGAGAGACTATGGCTACACCTTC
.,many,TRBJ1-6,TRBV7-9,CASSPWEHDLHSPLHF,TGTGCCAGCAGCCCTTGGGAACACGATCTTCATTCACCCCTCCACTTT
TRBD1,few,TRBJ1-3,TRBV9,CASSVGGLGDRKGSGNTIYF,TGTGCCAGCAGCGTAGGGGGATTGGGGGACAGGAAAGGCTCTGGAAACACCATATATTTT
.,few,TRBJ2-1,TRBV5-1,CASSLDMGLYNEQFF,TGCGCCAGCAGCTTGGACATGGGACTTTACAATGAGCAGTTCTTC
TRBD1,.,TRBJ1-6,TRBV4-1,CASSLGQASNSPLHF,TGCGCCAGCAGCTTGGGACAGGCCAGTAATTCACCCCTCCACTTT
.,.,TRBJ1-5,TRBV27,CANSPQGSNQPQHF,TGTGCCAACAGTCCACAGGGAAGCAATCAGCCCCAGCATTTT
.,.,TRBJ2-5,TRBV9,CASSVAAAYRETQYF,TGTGCCAGCAGCGTAGCGGCCGCATATCGAGAGACCCAGTACTTC
TRBD2,.,TRBJ2-1,TRBV7-9,CASSLRTSGAGGEQFF,TGTGCCAGCAGCTTACGGACTAGCGGGGCAGGGGGTGAGCAGTTCTTC
.,.,TRBJ1-2,TRBV7-6,CASSFKTGPLAGYTF,TGTGCCAGCAGCTTTAAGACAGGACCTCTAGCTGGCTACACCTTC
TRBD2,.,TRBJ2-1,TRBV10-3,CAISESTAGGHSNEQFF,TGTGCCATCAGTGAGTCGACAGCGGGGGGGCATAGCAATGAGCAGTTCTTC
.,.,TRBJ1-1,TRBV9,CASSVVGGAGTEAFF,TGTGCCAGCAGCGTAGTGGGGGGCGCGGGCACTGAAGCTTTCTTT
TRBD2,.,TRBJ2-5,TRBV7-9,CASSASGGQETQYF,TGTGCCAGCAGCGCTAGCGGGGGCCAAGAGACCCAGTACTTC
.,many,TRBJ2-1,TRBV7-9,CASSLVGRAGNEQFF,TGTGCCAGCAGCTTAGTTGGGCGGGCCGGCAATGAGCAGTTCTTC
.,many,TRBJ1-2,TRBV7-9,CASSLVSSSYGYTF,TGTGCCAGCAGCTTAGTCAGTAGCTCCTATGGCTACACCTTC
.,few,TRBJ1-5,TRBV28,CASTTLSPLLPSESNQPQHF,TGTGCCAGCACGACCCTATCCCCGCTCCTCCCGAGCGAGAGCAATCAGCCCCAGCATTTT
.,many,TRBJ2-1,TRBV7-9,CASTYRYNEQFF,TGTGCCAGCACCTATCGTTACAATGAGCAGTTCTTC
TRBD1,few,TRBJ1-1,TRBV12-3/TRBV12-4,CASSSEGANTEAFF,TGTGCCAGCAGTTCCGAGGGGGCCAACACTGAAGCTTTCTTT
.,few,TRBJ1-5,TRBV7-6,CASSATEGNQPQHF,TGTGCCAGCTCCGCCACCGAGGGCAATCAGCCCCAGCATTTT
.,.,TRBJ2-3,TRBV4-2,CASSQDGDSTDTQYF,TGTGCCAGCAGCCAAGATGGAGACAGCACAGATACGCAGTATTTT
TRBD2,many,TRBJ2-5,TRBV7-9,CASSFPTSGGGMETQYF,TGTGCCAGCAGCTTCCCGACTAGCGGGGGAGGTATGGAGACCCAGTACTTC
.,.,TRBJ2-1,TRBV19,CASSPTRPSYNEQFF,TGTGCCAGTAGTCCAACCAGGCCCTCCTACAATGAGCAGTTCTTC
.,.,TRBJ1-2,TRBV19,CASSMGGFYGYTF,TGTGCCAGTAGTATGGGCGGATTCTATGGCTACACCTTC
.,.,TRBJ1-5,TRBV7-9,CASSGGGGSSNQPQHF,TGTGCCAGCAGCGGGGGAGGGGGGAGTAGCAATCAGCCCCAGCATTTT
.,few,TRBJ1-1,TRBV6-6,CASRQKARTEAFF,TGTGCCAGCAGACAAAAAGCGAGGACTGAAGCTTTCTTT